The 30 T cell receptor beta chains presented below share a single source sample, sequenced in a study of shared clonotypes between healthy human individuals (dated by TCRdb to about 2020). The library was built by means of the immunoSEQ multiplex PCR assay. Entries here come from immuneACCESS through TCRdb and include only in-frame sequences with V and J called. Some clones fail to appear in such tables; in the studies checked, an unresolved V gene covers under half of the shortfall, and the cause of the remainder is unknown. The sample table records 2,500,000 or so clones; roughly nine tenths of these occur just once. Of the sample, 0.13% to 0.15% is held by the ten largest clones. Sequencing was carried out using naive CD4+ T cells sorted from blood. In the paper's terms, the cell subset or site label means: CD45RA+ positively selected. These receptors originate from a man between 18 and 29 years old in good health.

V gene TRBV10-3 combines with J gene TRBJ2-3; D remains ambiguous. Germline V lookup: CDR1 ENHRY, CDR2 SYGVKD. Trimming left V 4 bases short and J 4 bases short, with 9 bases between. The CDR3 has 13 residues. CDR3: CAISGPVADTQYF. The DNA for the CDR3 is TGTGCCATCAGTGGACCGGTGGCAGATACGCAGTATTTT.

The V call is TRBV19, the J call TRBJ2-7; D remains ambiguous. Germline V gene lookup returns CDR1 LNHDA and CDR2 SQIVND (reference sequence). The CDR3 totals 14 residues. V gave up 2 bases and J gave up 0 bases, with 8 bases separating them. CDR3 loop: CASSIQFASYEQYF. In nucleotides, the CDR3 is TGTGCCAGTAGTATACAGTTTGCCTCCTACGAGCAGTACTTC.

The chain uses TRBV6-6 and TRBJ1-5, with D possibly matching TRBD1 (5 bases). Deletions cut 0 bases from V and 2 bases from J, with 11 bases between. Germline V gene sequence: CDR1 MNHNY, CDR2 SVGAGI (reference sequence). The CDR3 totals 16 residues. The CDR3 spells CASSYSPQGGNQPQHF. CDR3 coding DNA: TGTGCCAGCAGTTACTCCCCCCAGGGTGGCAATCAGCCCCAGCATTTT.

The chain has TRBV5-1 and TRBJ2-5; TRBD1 might be the D (6 bases). CDR1 is SGHRS, CDR2 YFSETQ, per germline. The CDR3 loop spans 16 amino acids. Trimming removed 1 base at V and 4 bases at J, with 17 bases between. The CDR3 DNA reads TGCGCCAGCAGCTTGTTACCCAGGGGTGCGGGAGAGACCCAGTACTTC. Protein sequence: CASSLLPRGAGETQYF.

Regarding this clone: The junction differs from germline at one of its ends, possibly a read error. The chain carries TRBV7-7 and TRBJ2-3, with 11 positions matching TRBD2. The CDR3 spans 15 residues. Per the germline V gene, CDR1 is SSHAT and CDR2 is FNYEAQ (reference sequence). The CDR3 region has the DNA TGTGCTAGCAGCCAAACTAGCGGGAGCGCAGATACGCAGTATTTT. Amino acid sequence: CASSQTSGSADTQYF.

The chain carries TRBV10-3 and TRBJ2-5, with D possibly matching TRBD2 (6 bases). In germline, CDR1 is ENHRY, CDR2 SYGVKD. With 7 bases removed from V and 1 base from J, the gap between germline ends came to 10 bases. The CDR3 runs to 13 residues. The CDR3: CAITPSVQETQYF. The DNA for the CDR3 is TGTGCCATCACGCCTAGCGTCCAAGAGACCCAGTACTTC.

A remark on this clone: The same CDR3 is also encoded by other DNA sequences in this sample. The CDR3 DNA reads TGTGCCAGCAGTTACTTAAACGAGCAGTACTTC. As protein: CASSYLNEQYF. This chain links TRBV6-5 with TRBJ2-7; D is undetermined. V dropped 1 base and J dropped 5 bases, with 3 bases sitting between them. CDR1 and CDR2 from the germline V gene are MNHEY and SVGAGI. The CDR3 is 11 amino acids.

The rearrangement links TRBV5-6 to TRBJ2-7; D is tentatively TRBD1 or TRBD2 (5 bases each). CDR1 SGHDT and CDR2 YYEEEE come from the germline V gene. V lost 2 bases to trimming and J lost 6 bases, with 9 bases between them. The CDR3 has 12 amino acids. The CDR3 here is CASSFGAGEQYF. The CDR3 bases are TGTGCCAGCAGCTTTGGGGCGGGCGAGCAGTACTTC.

This chain joins TRBV4-1 and TRBJ1-4, with a tentative D call TRBD1 (6 bases). Trimming took off 4 bases at V and 0 bases at J, with 12 bases between the two ends. CDR3 length: 16 residues. Germline V lookup: CDR1 MGHRA, CDR2 YSYEKL. In DNA form, the CDR3 reads TGCGCCAGCAGCCGTCTGGACAGCCCAACTAATGAAAAACTGTTTTTT. Its protein product is CASSRLDSPTNEKLFF.

In the case of this clone: Other DNA sequences within the sample encode an identical CDR3. The chain has TRBV28 and TRBJ1-5; 7 positions agree with TRBD1. Germline CDR1 reads MDHEN; CDR2 reads SYDVKM. V was pared by 6 bases and J by 3 bases, with 5 bases of the junction left unmatched. This CDR3 has 14 amino acids. In DNA, the CDR3 is TGTGCCAGCAGCTCCGGGACAGTCAATCAGCCCCAGCATTTT. It yields the protein CASSSGTVNQPQHF.

The chain combines TRBV10-1 with TRBJ2-5, with 10 bases aligning to TRBD1. The CDR3 length is 13 residues. CDR1 is WNHNN and CDR2 is SYGVQD in the germline V gene (reference sequence). With V trimmed by 7 bases and J by 4 bases, 3 bases remained unmatched. CDR3 amino acids: CASNGQGVETQYF. DNA for the CDR3: TGCGCCAGCAACGGACAGGGGGTAGAGACCCAGTACTTC.

The chain employs TRBV7-3 and TRBJ1-2; 8 positions agree with TRBD1. Germline loops: CDR1 SGHTA, CDR2 FQGTGA. With 2 bases clipped from V and 6 bases from J, the junction kept 2 bases outside the gene matches. CDR3 length: 13 amino acids. Here the CDR3 reads CASSLQGADGYTF. The CDR3 nucleotides read TGTGCCAGCAGCTTACAGGGGGCAGATGGCTACACCTTC.

The chain couples TRBV6-5 to TRBJ2-7; D possibly matches TRBD1 or TRBD2 (5 bases each). This CDR3 region has 14 residues. V dropped 7 bases and J dropped 4 bases, with 17 bases sitting between them. Looked up from germline, CDR1 is MNHEY and CDR2 is SVGAGI. The CDR3 loop reads CASTGTDTLYEQYF. Here the CDR3 DNA reads TGTGCCAGCACCGGGACGGATACACTTTACGAGCAGTACTTC.

The CDR3 reads CASSLWSSGGNYEQYF. CDR3 DNA sequence: TGTGCCAGCAGCTTGTGGTCTAGCGGGGGGAACTACGAGCAGTACTTC. The chain uses TRBV7-8 and TRBJ2-7; 11 positions agree with TRBD2. The junction had 7 bases not matched to a gene; V was cut back by 3 bases and J by 3 bases. The germline V gene has CDR1 SGHVS and CDR2 FQNEAQ. The CDR3 consists of 16 residues.

The V and J genes are TRBV9 and TRBJ2-3; TRBD2 agrees at 14 bases. This CDR3 region has 15 residues. Germline assignment: CDR1 SGDLS and CDR2 YYNGEE. J lost 4 bases, V lost 4 bases, and 2 bases had no gene match. For the CDR3, the DNA is TGTGCCAGCAGCTGGGGACTAGCGGGAGCAGATACGCAGTATTTT. It yields the protein CASSWGLAGADTQYF.

The chain links TRBV4-1 to TRBJ1-5; TRBD1 aligns across 8 bases. The germline CDR1 and CDR2 sequences are MGHRA and YSYEKL. The CDR3 has 15 amino acids. J was trimmed by 6 bases and V by 3 bases; bases with no gene match: 7. The CDR3 protein is CASSHQTGEAQPQHF. Here the CDR3 DNA reads TGCGCCAGCAGCCACCAGACAGGGGAGGCTCAGCCCCAGCATTTT.

In the case of this clone: Relative to the germline gene, one junction end is altered; a read error may explain this. The rearrangement joins TRBV6-6 to TRBJ1-5; D is possibly TRBD1 (5 bases). The CDR3 covers 14 residues. Germline V gives CDR1 MNHNY, CDR2 SVGAGI (reference sequence). CDR3 nucleotide sequence: TGTGCCAGCAGCCCCGTATGGGGCAACCAGCCCCAGCATTTT. Translation gives CASSPVWGNQPQHF.

This clone was seen only once. In the same sample, other DNA sequences code for this CDR3. The V and J genes are TRBV9 and TRBJ1-6; D is perhaps TRBD1 (5 bases). This CDR3 has 15 residues. V was cut by 0 bases and J by 7 bases, with 11 bases left in between. Germline CDR1 and CDR2: SGDLS and YYNGEE. Written as DNA, the CDR3 is TGTGCCAGCAGCGTAGGGCAGGGCTACAATTCACCCCTCCACTTT. This codes for CASSVGQGYNSPLHF. The complete variable domain, with remaining parts taken from reference TRBV9 and TRBJ1-6, reads DSGVTQTPKHLITATGQRVTLRCSPRSGDLSVYWYQQSLDQGLQFLIQYYNGEERAKGNILERFSAQQFPDLHSELNLSSLELGDSALYFCASSVGQGYNSPLHFGNGTRLTVT.

This chain links TRBV4-1 with TRBJ2-3, with D perhaps TRBD2 (5 bases). The germline CDR1 and CDR2 sequences are MGHRA and YSYEKL. CDR3 length equals 17 residues. The V end was cut by 1 base, the J end by 0 bases, with 14 bases between. CDR3 sequence (DNA): TGCGCCAGCAGCCAAGGGCCCCTACTAGACAGCACAGATACGCAGTATTTT. Translating it yields CASSQGPLLDSTDTQYF.

CDR3 sequence (DNA): TGTGCCAGCAGCTTATATGAGGCCCTAAAAGATACGCAGTATTTT. Amino acids: CASSLYEALKDTQYF. The chain has TRBV11-2 and TRBJ2-3; D not resolved. The CDR3 is 15 amino acids. Germline CDR1 is SGHAT and CDR2 is FQNNGV. V gave up 2 bases and J gave up 5 bases, with 14 bases separating them.

This clone has just a few counts. The chain couples TRBV7-9 to TRBJ1-1; no firm D call. In germline, CDR1 is SEHNR, CDR2 FQNEAQ (reference sequence). CDR3 length equals 14 residues. V lost 4 bases and J 0 bases, leaving 9 bases between the germline ends. CDR3 sequence (DNA): TGTGCCAGCAGCTCCCTACAGATGAACACTGAAGCTTTCTTT. Protein product: CASSSLQMNTEAFF.

V and J are TRBV28 and TRBJ2-7, with no clear D. The CDR3 runs to 14 residues. Germline CDR1 MDHEN, CDR2 SYDVKM. V was cut by 5 bases and J by 0 bases, with 11 bases left in between. CDR3 bases: TGTGCCAGCAGTCCTACCTTGAGCTCCTACGAGCAGTACTTC. The encoded protein is CASSPTLSSYEQYF.

The gene calls are TRBV6-5 and TRBJ1-1; 10 bases are a match to TRBD1. The CDR3 sequence is 15 residues long. The germline gives CDR1 MNHEY, CDR2 SVGAGI. Trimming at V came to 5 bases and at J to 5 bases, leaving 8 bases not matched to a gene. DNA for the CDR3: TGTGCCAGCAGTACCCGGACAGGGGGTGGAACTGAAGCTTTCTTT. It is translated as CASSTRTGGGTEAFF.

This clone was seen a single time. Other DNA sequences from this sample encode an identical CDR3 as well. CDR3 coding DNA: TGTGCCTGGAGTCGGGGGTACGAGCAGTACTTC. Its protein is CAWSRGYEQYF. J is TRBJ2-7 and V is TRBV30; a weak D match, TRBD2 (6 bases). The CDR3 has 11 residues. The germline V and J ends were trimmed by 2 bases and 4 bases, with 6 bases remaining between them. Germline V gives CDR1 GTSNPN, CDR2 SVGIG (reference sequence).

The rearrangement links TRBV18 to TRBJ2-7; a weak D match, TRBD2 (6 bases). CDR3 length: 16 amino acids. The ends were cut back, 3 bases at V and 6 bases at J, with 21 bases in the middle. Germline CDR1 is KGHSH and CDR2 is LQKENI. The CDR3 DNA follows: TGTGCCAGCTCACCTCTCGGGGGTCCCCGGGCCCTCGAGCAGTACTTC. This gives the protein CASSPLGGPRALEQYF.

To note about this clone: An end of the junction does not agree with germline; a read error may underlie this. The chain recombines TRBV28 with TRBJ1-4, with D possibly being TRBD1 (6 bases). This CDR3 comprises 11 residues. The germline gives CDR1 MDHEN, CDR2 SYDVKM. CDR3: CASREGQLEVF. The DNA of the CDR3 is TGTGCCAGCAGAGAAGGACAGCTGGAGGTTTTT.

This chain uses TRBV6-6 with TRBJ2-7; 8 positions match TRBD1. From germline, CDR1 is MNHNY and CDR2 SVGAGI (reference sequence). The CDR3 totals 14 residues. V was clipped by 7 bases and J by 1 base; unmatched bases: 6. CDR3 sequence: CASTPDRASYEQYF. The CDR3 bases are TGTGCCAGCACCCCGGACAGGGCATCCTACGAGCAGTACTTC.

This clone was seen just once. The J gene is TRBJ2-3, the V gene TRBV6-5; D unresolved. The V gene lost 6 bases and the J gene lost 0 bases, with 7 bases spanning the gap. Germline values: CDR1 MNHEY, CDR2 SVGAGI. The CDR3 is 13 residues long. This CDR3 reads CASRISSTDTQYF. In nucleotides, the CDR3 is TGTGCCAGCAGAATATCGAGCACAGATACGCAGTATTTT.

The chain couples TRBV28 to TRBJ2-7; D is uncertain. Trimming took off 6 bases at V and 0 bases at J, with 12 bases between the two ends. Germline V gene data show CDR1 as MDHEN and CDR2 as SYDVKM. This CDR3 is built from 14 residues. The CDR3 DNA reads TGTGCCAGCAGCATAGACATCAGCTCCTACGAGCAGTACTTC. It specifies CASSIDISSYEQYF.

The chain is built from TRBV7-9 and TRBJ2-7; 9 nucleotides agree with TRBD1. Trimming took 7 bases from V and 3 from J; bases not matched to a gene: 4. Germline loops: CDR1 SEHNR, CDR2 FQNEAQ (reference sequence). CDR3 length: 13 residues. CDR3 nucleotide sequence: TGTGCCAGCAACCCGGGACAGGGCTACGAGCAGTACTTC. It translates to CASNPGQGYEQYF.